This T cell receptor (beta chain) was observed in a study of cytomegalovirus exposure and HLA in healthy donors. V was clipped by 4 bases and J by 5 bases, with 8 bases between them. Looked up from germline, CDR1 is MDHEN and CDR2 is SYDVKM. The CDR3 loop spans 12 amino acids. Study observations and caveats: Some 150 TCR beta chains were listed as cytomegalovirus-associated. Sequencing depth roughly uniform across donors was assumed in presence/absence analyses. Diagnosis of cytomegalovirus status made by the classifier reportedly showed high specificity and sensitivity.

A note on this clone: Its antigen is still unknown.

PCR involved 60 Vbeta and 13 Jbeta primers. Profiling relied on immunoSEQ multiplex PCR, and the TCRdb table lists in-frame clones only, not all of them. The sample yields about 140,000 clones, 76% seen once. The material sequenced was PBMCs. This chain joins TRBV28 and TRBJ2-5; D may be TRBD2 (6 bases). The receptor's source is a man aged 18 to 35 in good health and CMV-seronegative. Here the CDR3 DNA reads TGTGCCAGCAGTTCAGGGAGGGAGACCCAGTACTTC. Translated, it gives CASSSGRETQYF.